Following are 3 T cell receptor beta chains from one sample sequenced in a study of blood T cell repertoires in COVID-19. TCRdb's copy holds only in-frame clones and misses some; the assay was immunoSEQ multiplex PCR. Altogether fewer than 200,000 clones are present, 70% to 90% being singletons, with the ten largest covering around 1.9%. Sequenced: peripheral blood. Receptor source: a young man who had recovered from COVID-19.

V and J are TRBV5-4 and TRBJ2-7, with 9 bases lining up with TRBD2. Germline V gene lookup returns CDR1 SGHNT and CDR2 YYREEE (reference sequence). The CDR3 is 17 residues long. The trim removed 4 bases at V and 4 bases at J, leaving 15 bases unmatched. The CDR3: CASSPGGGRAAVYEQYF. The CDR3 bases are TGTGCCAGCAGCCCAGGTGGCGGGAGGGCAGCAGTTTACGAGCAGTACTTC.

The chain recombines TRBV4-1 with TRBJ1-2; possible D gene TRBD1, 5 bases. This CDR3 has 15 amino acids. V was cut by 4 bases and J by 3 bases, with 15 bases left in between. CDR1 is MGHRA, CDR2 YSYEKL, per germline. The CDR3, as DNA: TGCGCCAGCAGCCCTTCAGAAGGGGAGGACTATGGCTACACCTTC. As protein: CASSPSEGEDYGYTF.

This clone was counted only a few times. The genes are TRBV27 and TRBJ1-6, with 9 positions matching TRBD1. The trim removed 3 bases at V and 7 bases at J, leaving 7 bases unmatched. There are 16 residues in the CDR3. Germline V gives CDR1 MNHEY, CDR2 SMNVEV (reference sequence). The CDR3: CASSFARDRVNSPLHF. CDR3 DNA: TGTGCCAGCAGTTTTGCCCGGGACAGGGTAAATTCACCCCTCCACTTT.